A selection of T cell receptor beta chains follows, all from one sample in a study of CXCR3-negative and CXCR3-positive naive CD8 T cells. Reanalyzing the 5' RACE reads, TCRdb keeps one entry per CDR3 protein, without DNA. Its table records under 70,000 distinct CDR3 sequences. The specimen sequenced was memory CD8+ T cells from blood. The receptors were sampled from a human donor in good health. Some clones in this sample may be carry-over from other donors' samples. Each CDR3 is given with its conserved first and last residue.

J: TRBJ2-5
V: TRBV20-1
CDR3: CSASIGTWETQYF

J: TRBJ2-3
V: TRBV20-1
CDR3: CSASRTSRTSGWTDTQYF

J: TRBJ2-1
V: TRBV11-3
CDR3: CASSPLETGRDNEQFF

J: TRBJ2-7
V: TRBV7-8
CDR3: CASSLGNSVGYEQYF

J: TRBJ2-5
V: TRBV29-1
CDR3: CSVELLERGRETQYF

J: TRBJ2-7
V: TRBV7-8
CDR3: CASSDLGTGYYEQYF

J: TRBJ2-5
V: TRBV27
CDR3: CASSGTDEETQYF

J: TRBJ2-7
V: TRBV28
CDR3: CASRNAWQAGAYEQYF

J: TRBJ2-5
V: TRBV6-5
CDR3: CASSFLGLAGGPRETQYF

J: TRBJ2-7
V: TRBV6-5
CDR3: CASSLRGGDEQYF

J: TRBJ2-4
V: TRBV14
CDR3: CASSQATGALKNIQYF

J: TRBJ2-1
V: TRBV7-9
CDR3: CASVSGHRRDNEQFF

J: TRBJ2-2
V: TRBV29-1
CDR3: CSFTMGGELFF

J: TRBJ2-1
V: TRBV29-1
CDR3: CSVEDHEMGGRPTNEQFF

J: TRBJ1-2
V: TRBV4-1
CDR3: CASSHETDSRSYGYTF

J: TRBJ2-2
V: TRBV14
CDR3: CASSHSAGGYTGELFF

J: TRBJ1-5
V: TRBV6-1
CDR3: CASSEPAGQGVIRAPPQPQHF

J: TRBJ2-5
V: TRBV14
CDR3: CASSQDLAGVIIQETQYF

J: TRBJ1-1
V: TRBV7-2
CDR3: CASSSQGPEAFF

J: TRBJ1-1
V: TRBV7-9
CDR3: CASSLDPGDTEAFF

J: TRBJ2-1
V: TRBV29-1
CDR3: CSVEGGQGARVDEQFF

J: TRBJ2-7
V: TRBV7-6
CDR3: CASSSEDGYDSYEQYF

J: TRBJ2-6
V: TRBV28
CDR3: CASSQTPQGSGANVLTF

J: TRBJ2-2
V: TRBV6-5
CDR3: CASSAHATGELFF

J: TRBJ1-1
V: TRBV3-1
CDR3: CASTPRGEMNTEAFF

J: TRBJ2-1
V: TRBV5-1
CDR3: CASSFQGERNEQFF

J: TRBJ2-1
V: TRBV7-9
CDR3: CASSLEVAGIYEQFF

J: TRBJ1-2
V: TRBV29-1
CDR3: CSVENSYGYTF

J: TRBJ2-5
V: TRBV28
CDR3: CASSGDKRTQYF

J: TRBJ2-5
V: TRBV4-3
CDR3: CASSQDLREETQYF

J: TRBJ1-1
V: TRBV6-1
CDR3: CASSEKGGWSRAFF

J: TRBJ2-2
V: TRBV6-6
CDR3: CASSYSRQLTGELFF

J: TRBJ2-5
V: TRBV5-6
CDR3: CASSLGAGGKETQYF

J: TRBJ2-3
V: TRBV30
CDR3: CAWAPGQGDQRTQYF

J: TRBJ2-2
V: TRBV29-1
CDR3: CSVGGGLDTGELFF

J: TRBJ2-7
V: TRBV28
CDR3: CASSTTGVVEQYF